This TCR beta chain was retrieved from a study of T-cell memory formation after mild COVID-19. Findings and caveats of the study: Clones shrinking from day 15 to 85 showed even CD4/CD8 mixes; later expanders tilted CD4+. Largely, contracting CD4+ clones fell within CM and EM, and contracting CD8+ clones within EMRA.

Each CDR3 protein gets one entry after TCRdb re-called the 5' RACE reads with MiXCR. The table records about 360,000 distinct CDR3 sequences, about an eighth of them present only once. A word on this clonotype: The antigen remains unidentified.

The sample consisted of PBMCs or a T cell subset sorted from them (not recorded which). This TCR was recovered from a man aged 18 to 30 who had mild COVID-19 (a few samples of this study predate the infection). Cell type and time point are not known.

CDR3 sequence (DNA): TGCAGCGTTGGAGGGGCAAACGGTCTGGAGACCCAGTACTTC. Translation: CSVGGANGLETQYF. This rearrangement joins TRBV29-1 to TRBJ2-5, with D perhaps given as TRBD1 or TRBD2 (5 bases each). CDR1 and CDR2 (germline): SQVTM, ANQGSEA. This CDR3 contains 14 residues. V was trimmed by 4 bases and J by 5 bases, leaving 17 bases between them.